This TCR beta chain is drawn from a study of CD8+ T cells in alopecia areata. Study as a whole: Each day, treated patients took oral tofacitinib twice, at 5 to 10 mg per dose. Findings and limits, study-wide: In scalp and blood during tofacitinib, many expanded lesional clones persisted.

The treatment is: oral pan-JAK inhibitor, 5-10 mg twice daily. Samples from alopecia areata patients were lesional scalp punch biopsies and peripheral blood. A FACSAria was used to sort CD4+ and CD8+ T cells. These cells came from PBMCs. As for this clone: Its target is not known. Other DNA sequences within the sample encode an identical CDR3.

RNA was extracted and reverse transcribed into cDNA as the sequencing template. The assay was immunoSEQ multiplex PCR, and TCRdb's table has in-frame clones only and misses some. In the table there are under 300,000 clones, 45% to 70% of which are singletons. Sequences were derived from CD4+ T cells sorted from blood, sampled around week 54, from a patient treated with tofacitinib. This clonotype was sampled from a human donor with alopecia areata.

CDR3 nucleotides: TGTGCCAGCAGCTTGGCTAGCGGGGGGGACAATGAGCAGTTCTTC. Protein sequence: CASSLASGGDNEQFF. The V call is TRBV5-4, the J call TRBJ2-1; TRBD2 agrees at 12 bases. CDR3 length: 15 amino acids. The junction had 0 bases not matched to a gene; V was cut back by 0 bases and J by 5 bases. From germline, CDR1 is SGHNT and CDR2 YYREEE (reference sequence).